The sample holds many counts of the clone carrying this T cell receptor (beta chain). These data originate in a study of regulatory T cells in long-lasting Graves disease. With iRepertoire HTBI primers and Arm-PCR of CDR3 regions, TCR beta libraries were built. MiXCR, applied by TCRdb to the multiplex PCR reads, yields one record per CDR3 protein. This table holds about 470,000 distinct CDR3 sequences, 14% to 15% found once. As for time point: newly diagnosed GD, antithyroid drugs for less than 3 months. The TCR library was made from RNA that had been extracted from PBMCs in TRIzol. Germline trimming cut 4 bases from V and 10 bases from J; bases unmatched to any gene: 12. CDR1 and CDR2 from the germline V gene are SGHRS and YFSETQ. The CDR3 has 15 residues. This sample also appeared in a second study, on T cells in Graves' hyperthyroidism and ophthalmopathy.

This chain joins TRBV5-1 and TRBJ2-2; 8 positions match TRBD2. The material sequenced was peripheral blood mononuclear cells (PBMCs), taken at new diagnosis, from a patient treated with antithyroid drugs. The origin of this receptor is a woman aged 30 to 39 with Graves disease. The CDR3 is CASSPFGTSEVELFF. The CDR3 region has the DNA TGCGCCAGCAGCCCTTTCGGGACTAGTGAAGTGGAGCTGTTTTTT.